Presented here are 12 T cell receptor beta chains from one specimen sequenced in a study of blood T cell repertoires in COVID-19. Measured with immunoSEQ multiplex PCR; TCRdb has only the in-frame clones, and not every one. In the table there are around 200,000 clones, roughly nine tenths of which are singletons. Sequencing was done on a sample of PBMCs or T cells enriched from blood (not recorded which). The receptors originated from a woman aged 40 to 49 with acute COVID-19.

The chain employs TRBV28 and TRBJ1-6, with D hard to call. Germline-derived CDR1 and CDR2 are MDHEN and SYDVKM. The CDR3 length is 16 residues. V lost 1 base and J lost 0, with 7 bases in between. CDR3 DNA sequence: TGTGCCAGCAGTTTATTGGGCAGCTCCTATAATTCACCCCTCCACTTT. It codes for CASSLLGSSYNSPLHF.

This rearrangement joins TRBV5-4 to TRBJ2-5, with a tentative D call TRBD2 (6 bases). The V and J ends lost 0 bases and 5 bases respectively, with 8 bases between them. The germline CDR1 and CDR2 sequences are SGHNT and YYREEE (reference sequence). The CDR3 runs 13 residues. The CDR3 DNA is TGTGCCAGCAGCTTGGGGCTAGCGGAGACCCAGTACTTC. Protein: CASSLGLAETQYF. Complete variable domain (other parts from reference TRBV5-4 and TRBJ2-5): ETGVTQSPTHLIKTRGQQVTLRCSSQSGHNTVSWYQQALGQGPQFIFQYYREEENGRGNFPPRFSGLQFPNYSSELNVNALELDDSALYLCASSLGLAETQYFGPGTRLLVL.

This clone was recorded only once. The chain recombines TRBV11-2 with TRBJ2-7, with D possibly being TRBD1 (6 bases). This CDR3 comprises 15 residues. Trimming took 0 bases from V and 2 from J, leaving 11 bases between them. The germline gives CDR1 SGHAT, CDR2 FQNNGV. The CDR3 region is CASSLDWTATYEQYF. For the CDR3, the DNA is TGTGCCAGCAGCTTAGATTGGACAGCCACCTACGAGCAGTACTTC.

With respect to this clone: Within the sample, other DNA sequences also encode this same CDR3. The chain carries TRBV20-1 and TRBJ2-5; D gene unclear. Trimming took off 2 bases at V and 2 bases at J, with 3 bases between the two ends. The CDR3 contains 11 residues. Germline CDR1 DFQATT, CDR2 SNEGSKA (reference sequence). DNA of the CDR3: TGCAGTGCTAGACCACAAGAGACCCAGTACTTC. Protein product: CSARPQETQYF.

The chain links TRBV6-4 to TRBJ1-5; TRBD1 aligns across 7 bases. CDR3 length: 15 amino acids. CDR1 is MRHNA, CDR2 SNTAGT, per germline. The ends lost 8 bases at V and 4 bases at J; junction bases unmatched: 11. This chain's CDR3 is CASPDRVERNQPQHF. CDR3 coding DNA: TGTGCCAGCCCTGACAGGGTAGAGAGAAATCAGCCCCAGCATTTT.

The CDR3 sequence is CASSLVWGERGPSNEQFF. CDR3 sequence (DNA): TGTGCCAGCAGCTTAGTTTGGGGTGAGCGGGGCCCCTCCAATGAGCAGTTCTTC. The V call is TRBV7-6, the J call TRBJ2-1; 7 nucleotides align to TRBD2. V shed 1 base, J shed 6 bases, and the junction held 15 bases outside the gene matches. CDR1 is SGHVS, CDR2 FNYEAQ, per germline. The CDR3 covers 18 residues.

The chain couples TRBV11-3 to TRBJ2-1, with 7 bases fitting TRBD1. J lost 15 bases, V lost 5 bases, and 10 bases had no gene match. CDR3 size: 12 residues. The germline V gene has CDR1 SGHNT and CDR2 YENEEA. The CDR3 region is CASSLRQGPRFF. The CDR3 region has the DNA TGTGCCAGCAGCCTTCGACAGGGTCCCCGGTTCTTC.

The chain couples TRBV6-4 to TRBJ2-1; 9 bases map to TRBD1. Germline V gives CDR1 MRHNA, CDR2 SNTAGT. Trimming at V came to 4 bases and at J to 2 bases, leaving 3 bases not matched to a gene. CDR3 length equals 15 residues. CDR3 sequence (DNA): TGTGCCAGCAGTGCGGGACAGGGTCCCTACAATGAGCAGTTCTTC. Protein product: CASSAGQGPYNEQFF.

V is TRBV11-3 and J is TRBJ2-2; TRBD2 might be the D (6 bases). The CDR3 has 19 amino acids. V lost 2 bases and J lost 5, with 24 bases in between. Germline V gene lookup returns CDR1 SGHNT and CDR2 YENEEA. The CDR3 nucleotides read TGTGCCAGCAGCTTAAGGCGGGGTAACGGCAGGGTCGGAACCGGGGAGCTGTTTTTT. Its protein is CASSLRRGNGRVGTGELFF.

The chain is built from TRBV19 and TRBJ2-5; 12 nucleotides line up with TRBD2. Germline V gives CDR1 LNHDA, CDR2 SQIVND (reference sequence). This CDR3 has 15 residues. Unmatched junction bases numbered 3, after V lost 2 bases and J lost 5 bases. CDR3 nucleotides: TGTGCCAGTAGTATAACTAGCGGGAGGTGGGAGACCCAGTACTTC. Amino acids: CASSITSGRWETQYF.

The count of this clone is one. This rearrangement joins TRBV5-4 to TRBJ2-2; D is possibly TRBD1 (6 bases). Trimming stripped 1 base from V and 8 bases from J, with 9 bases between. The germline CDR1 and CDR2 sequences are SGHNT and YYREEE (reference sequence). The CDR3 consists of 13 residues. The CDR3 region has the DNA TGTGCCAGCAGCTTGCAGGGGCAGGGGGAGCTGTTTTTT. Translated: CASSLQGQGELFF.

V and J are TRBV7-8 and TRBJ2-3; maybe TRBD2 (5 bases). Trimming stripped 5 bases from V and 1 base from J, with 16 bases between. This CDR3 region has 16 residues. Germline V lookup: CDR1 SGHVS, CDR2 FQNEAQ. The chain's CDR3 is CASSPTDGIRTDTQYF. The CDR3 nucleotides are TGTGCCAGCAGCCCCACGGACGGGATCCGCACAGATACGCAGTATTTT. Complete variable domain (other parts from reference TRBV7-8 and TRBJ2-3): GAGVSQSPRYKVAKRGQDVALRCDPISGHVSLFWYQQALGQGPEFLTYFQNEAQLDKSGLPSDRFFAERPEGSVSTLKIQRTQQEDSAVYLCASSPTDGIRTDTQYFGPGTRLTVL.